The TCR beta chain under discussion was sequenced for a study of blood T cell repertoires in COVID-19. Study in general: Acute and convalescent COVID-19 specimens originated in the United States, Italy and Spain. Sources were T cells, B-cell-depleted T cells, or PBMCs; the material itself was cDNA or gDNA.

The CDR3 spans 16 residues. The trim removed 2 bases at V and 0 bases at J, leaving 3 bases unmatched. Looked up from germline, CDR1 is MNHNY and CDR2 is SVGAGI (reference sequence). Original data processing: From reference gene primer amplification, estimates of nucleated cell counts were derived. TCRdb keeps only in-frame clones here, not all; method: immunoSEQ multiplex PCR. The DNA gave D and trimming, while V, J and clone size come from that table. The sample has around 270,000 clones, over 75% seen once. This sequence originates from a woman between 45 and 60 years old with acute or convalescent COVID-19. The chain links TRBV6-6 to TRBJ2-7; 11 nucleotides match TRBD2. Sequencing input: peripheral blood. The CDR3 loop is CASSYRGTSGSYEQYF. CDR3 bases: TGTGCCAGCAGTTACCGAGGGACTAGCGGCTCCTACGAGCAGTACTTC.